The clone carrying this TCR beta chain occurred a few times. The CDR3 has 17 residues. The germline V gene encodes CDR1 SEHNR and CDR2 FQNEAQ (reference sequence). J gave up 0 bases and V 6 bases, and 11 bases lay outside the gene matches. Alongside a J-beta primer mix, a sample-barcoded 5' primer served in a second PCR lasting roughly 6 to 11 cycles. Every cDNA molecule carried a tag from a template-switch adaptor bearing 12 random nucleotides. Each of the samples gave a minimum of 3 million paired-end reads that contained CDR3. MiXCR was run by TCRdb on the 5' RACE reads, yielding one entry per CDR3 protein. This table has roughly 1.5 million distinct CDR3 sequences, about 45% appearing once. The entry originates in a study of blood T cells in healthy people across ages.

The chain couples TRBV7-9 to TRBJ2-1, with 7 nucleotides matching TRBD1. This clonotype was obtained from a young woman in good health. The sequenced sample was blood. CDR3 sequence (DNA): TGTGCCAGCAGTCGTCCTCCCCGGGACAGCTCCTACAATGAGCAGTTCTTC. Protein sequence: CASSRPPRDSSYNEQFF. Drawing the rest from reference TRBV7-9 and TRBJ2-1, the complete variable domain is DTGVSQNPRHKITKRGQNVTFRCDPISEHNRLYWYRQTLGQGPEFLTYFQNEAQLEKSRLLSDRFSAERPKGSFSTLEIQRTEQGDSAMYLCASSRPPRDSSYNEQFFGPGTRLTVL.